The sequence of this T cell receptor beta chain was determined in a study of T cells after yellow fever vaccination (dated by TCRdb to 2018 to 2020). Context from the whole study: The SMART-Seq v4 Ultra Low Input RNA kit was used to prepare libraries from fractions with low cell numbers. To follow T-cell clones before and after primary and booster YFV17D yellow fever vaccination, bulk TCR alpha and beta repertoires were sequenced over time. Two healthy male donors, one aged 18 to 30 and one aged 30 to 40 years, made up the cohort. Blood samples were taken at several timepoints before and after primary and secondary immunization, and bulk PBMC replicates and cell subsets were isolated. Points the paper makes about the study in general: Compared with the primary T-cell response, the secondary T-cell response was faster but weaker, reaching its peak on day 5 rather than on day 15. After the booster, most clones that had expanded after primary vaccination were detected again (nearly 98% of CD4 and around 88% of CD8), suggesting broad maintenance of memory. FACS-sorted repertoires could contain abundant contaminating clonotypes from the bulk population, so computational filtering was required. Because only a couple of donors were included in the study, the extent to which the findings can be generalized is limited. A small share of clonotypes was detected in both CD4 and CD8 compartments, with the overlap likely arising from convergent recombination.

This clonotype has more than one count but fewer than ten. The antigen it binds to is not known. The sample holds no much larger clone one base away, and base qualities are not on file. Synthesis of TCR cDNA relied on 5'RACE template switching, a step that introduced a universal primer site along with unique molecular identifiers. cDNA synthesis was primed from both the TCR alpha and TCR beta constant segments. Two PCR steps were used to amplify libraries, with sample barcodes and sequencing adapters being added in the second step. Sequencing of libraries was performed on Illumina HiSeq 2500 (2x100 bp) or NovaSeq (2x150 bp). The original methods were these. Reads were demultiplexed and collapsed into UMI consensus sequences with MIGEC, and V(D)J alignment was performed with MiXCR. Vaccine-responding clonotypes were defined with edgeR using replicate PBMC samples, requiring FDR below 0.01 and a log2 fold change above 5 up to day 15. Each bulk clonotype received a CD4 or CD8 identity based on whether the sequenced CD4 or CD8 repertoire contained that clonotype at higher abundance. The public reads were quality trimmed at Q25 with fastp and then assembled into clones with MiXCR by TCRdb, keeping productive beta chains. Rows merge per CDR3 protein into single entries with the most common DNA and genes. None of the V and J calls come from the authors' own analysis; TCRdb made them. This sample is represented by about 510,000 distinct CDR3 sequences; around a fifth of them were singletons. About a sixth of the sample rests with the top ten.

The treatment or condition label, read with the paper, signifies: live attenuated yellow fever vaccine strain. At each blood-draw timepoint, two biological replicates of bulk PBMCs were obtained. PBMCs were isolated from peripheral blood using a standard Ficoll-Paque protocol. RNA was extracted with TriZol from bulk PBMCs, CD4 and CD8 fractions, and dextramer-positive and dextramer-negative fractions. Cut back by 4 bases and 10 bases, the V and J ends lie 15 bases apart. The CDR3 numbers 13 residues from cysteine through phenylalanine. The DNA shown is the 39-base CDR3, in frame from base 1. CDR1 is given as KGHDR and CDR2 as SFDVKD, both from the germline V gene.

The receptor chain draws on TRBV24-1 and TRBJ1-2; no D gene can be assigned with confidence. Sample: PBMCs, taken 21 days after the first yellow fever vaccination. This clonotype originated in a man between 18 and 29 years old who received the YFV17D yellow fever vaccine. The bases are TGTGCCACCAGTGAGGACGGGTATTCGGACTACACCTTC. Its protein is CATSEDGYSDYTF.